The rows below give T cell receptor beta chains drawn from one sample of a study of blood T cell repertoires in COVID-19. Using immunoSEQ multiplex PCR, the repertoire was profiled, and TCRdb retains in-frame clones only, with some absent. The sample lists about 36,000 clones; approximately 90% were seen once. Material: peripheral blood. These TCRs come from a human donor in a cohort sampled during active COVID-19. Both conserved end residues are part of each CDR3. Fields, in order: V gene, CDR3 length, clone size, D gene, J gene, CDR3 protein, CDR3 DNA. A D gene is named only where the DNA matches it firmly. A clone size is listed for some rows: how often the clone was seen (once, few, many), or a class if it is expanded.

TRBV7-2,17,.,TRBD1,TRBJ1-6,CASSPPRDRGWNSPLHF,TGTGCCAGCAGCCCCCCCCGGGACAGGGGATGGAATTCACCCCTCCACTTT
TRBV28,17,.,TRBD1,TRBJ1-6,CASSVPGQGTYNSPLHF,TGTGCCAGCAGTGTCCCGGGACAGGGAACCTATAATTCACCCCTCCACTTT
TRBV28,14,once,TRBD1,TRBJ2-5,CASSGAGGVETQYF,TGTGCCAGCAGTGGAGCAGGGGGCGTAGAGACCCAGTACTTC
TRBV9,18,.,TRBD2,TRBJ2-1,CASSVVGGRSSGNNEQFF,TGTGCCAGCAGCGTAGTTGGCGGGAGGTCCTCAGGGAACAATGAGCAGTTCTTC
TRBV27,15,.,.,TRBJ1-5,CASGPRGKGNQPQHF,TGTGCCAGCGGCCCTCGGGGTAAAGGAAATCAGCCCCAGCATTTT
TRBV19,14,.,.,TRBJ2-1,CASSIQGWDGEQFF,TGTGCCAGTAGTATTCAGGGGTGGGACGGTGAGCAGTTCTTC
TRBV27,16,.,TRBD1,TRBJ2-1,CASSSLLDRAYNEQFF,TGTGCCAGCAGTTCCCTTTTGGACAGGGCCTACAATGAGCAGTTCTTC
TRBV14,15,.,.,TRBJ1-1,CASSQGLRGNTEAFF,TGTGCCAGCAGCCAAGGGCTCAGGGGGAACACTGAAGCTTTCTTT
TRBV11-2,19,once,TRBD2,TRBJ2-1,CASRSPGTSFRTSGDEQFF,TGTGCCAGCAGGTCCCCCGGGACTAGTTTCCGAACTTCGGGCGATGAGCAGTTCTTC
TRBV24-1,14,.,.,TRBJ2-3,CATSDLQGGATQYF,TGTGCCACCAGTGATTTGCAAGGTGGGGCAACGCAGTATTTT
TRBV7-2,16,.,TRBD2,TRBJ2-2,CASSSQGTSGSGELFF,TGTGCCAGCAGCTCCCAAGGGACTAGCGGTTCCGGGGAGCTGTTTTTT
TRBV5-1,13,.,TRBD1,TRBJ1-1,CASRMTGDTEAFF,TGCGCCAGCAGAATGACAGGGGACACTGAAGCTTTCTTT
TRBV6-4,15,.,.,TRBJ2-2,CASSPGARGAGELFF,TGTGCCAGCAGCCCCGGAGCCAGGGGCGCCGGGGAGCTGTTTTTT
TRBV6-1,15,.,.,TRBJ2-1,CASSVAAEPRGEQFF,TGTGCCAGCAGTGTAGCGGCGGAACCGCGGGGTGAGCAGTTCTTC
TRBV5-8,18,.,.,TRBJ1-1,CASSLARYRVVENTEAFF,TGTGCCAGCAGCTTGGCCAGGTACAGGGTTGTGGAGAACACTGAAGCTTTCTTT